This T cell receptor (beta chain) was sequenced in a study of sequential checkpoint blockade in melanoma. As to treatment: randomized to nivolumab then ipilimumab (arm A) or the reverse (arm B). Measured with immunoSEQ multiplex PCR; TCRdb has only the in-frame clones, and not every one. This table holds fewer than 3,500 clones, 22% found once. The starting material was tumor tissue (inferred from file names), obtained from a patient given nivolumab and ipilimumab in sequence. The receptor was derived from a human donor with melanoma.

CDR3 in DNA: TGTGCCAGTAGTGCCCGATTACGGAGTCCGCAAGAGACCCAGTACTTC. Translating it yields CASSARLRSPQETQYF. The chain uses TRBV19 and TRBJ2-5, with D unclear. V was clipped by 5 bases and J by 2 bases, with 18 bases between them. CDR1 and CDR2 (germline): LNHDA, SQIVND (reference sequence). The CDR3 contains 16 residues.